The 28 T cell receptor beta chains presented below share a single source sample, sequenced in a study of immune evolution from preneoplasia to lung adenocarcinoma. Here immunoSEQ multiplex PCR was the method, and the copy in TCRdb shows in-frame clones only, minus some. The data contain thousands of clones, around 83% of them singletons. Sequenced: FFPE minimally invasive lung adenocarcinoma tissue. These receptors came from a person aged 55 to 70 with lung adenocarcinoma.

This clone was seen only a few times. The chain joins TRBV30 to TRBJ2-7; 11 nucleotides agree with TRBD1. This CDR3 is built from 17 residues. V shed 0 bases, J shed 1 base, and the junction held 8 bases outside the gene matches. Germline V gene data show CDR1 as GTSNPN and CDR2 as SVGIG (reference sequence). This CDR3 is CAWSVAGQGARSYEQYF. The CDR3 DNA reads TGTGCCTGGAGTGTAGCCGGACAGGGGGCGAGGTCCTACGAGCAGTACTTC.

This rearrangement joins TRBV7-8 to TRBJ2-2, with 8 positions matching TRBD1. CDR1 SGHVS and CDR2 FQNEAQ come from the germline V gene. The CDR3 is 16 amino acids. V gave up 3 bases and J gave up 1 base; unmatched junction bases: 4. The CDR3 region is CASSLGTGLNTGELFF. The CDR3 bases are TGTGCCAGCAGCTTGGGGACAGGCCTGAACACCGGGGAGCTGTTTTTT.

In DNA, the CDR3 is TGTGCCAGCAGTTACCAACTGCGAGAGACCCAGTACTTC. Protein product: CASSYQLRETQYF. This chain connects TRBV6-6 to TRBJ2-5; D unclear. Trimming left V 2 bases short and J 4 bases short, with 8 bases between. Germline CDR1 is MNHNY and CDR2 is SVGAGI (reference sequence). This CDR3 comprises 13 residues.

V is TRBV2 and J is TRBJ2-5, with 9 bases fitting TRBD2. The CDR3 consists of 14 residues. In germline, CDR1 is SNHLY, CDR2 FYNNEI. The junction had 7 bases not matched to a gene; V was cut back by 8 bases and J by 3 bases. CDR3 sequence (DNA): TGTGCCAGCGGGGCGGGAGGGCCCGAAGAGACCCAGTACTTC. Protein product: CASGAGGPEETQYF.

The V and J genes are TRBV2 and TRBJ1-5, with D unresolved. This CDR3 contains 14 residues. V was shortened by 4 bases and J by 2 bases, with 9 bases between the two germline ends. CDR1 is SNHLY and CDR2 is FYNNEI in the germline V gene. CDR3 residues: CASSAERGNQPQHF. DNA of the CDR3: TGTGCCAGCAGTGCGGAAAGGGGCAATCAGCCCCAGCATTTT.

The V call is TRBV29-1, the J call TRBJ2-7; no reliable D call. The CDR3 covers 13 residues. The germline gives CDR1 SQVTM, CDR2 ANQGSEA. Trimming took 4 bases from V and 3 from J, leaving 13 bases between them. Here the CDR3 reads CSVAAQLNYEQYF. DNA for the CDR3: TGCAGCGTTGCGGCACAACTAAACTACGAGCAGTACTTC.

This chain connects TRBV28 to TRBJ1-4; perhaps TRBD1 as D (6 bases). This CDR3 has 13 residues. The germline CDR1 and CDR2 sequences are MDHEN and SYDVKM. Trimming took 5 bases from V and 7 from J, leaving 11 bases between them. For the CDR3, the DNA is TGTGCCAGCAGTCCGGGACATATTGAAAAACTGTTTTTT. Its protein is CASSPGHIEKLFF. The full variable domain, with the rest looked up from reference TRBV28 and TRBJ1-4, is DVKVTQSSRYLVKRTGEKVFLECVQDMDHENMFWYRQDPGLGLRLIYFSYDVKMKEKGDIPEGYSVSREKKERFSLILESASTNQTSMYLCASSPGHIEKLFFGSGTQLSVL.

The chain employs TRBV28 and TRBJ1-1, with D possibly being TRBD1 (5 bases). CDR1 is MDHEN and CDR2 is SYDVKM in the germline V gene. The V gene lost 2 bases and the J gene lost 1 base, with 14 bases spanning the gap. The CDR3 loop spans 16 amino acids. CDR3 loop: CASSLPRTSGNTEAFF. CDR3 sequence (DNA): TGTGCCAGCAGTTTACCAAGGACATCTGGGAACACTGAAGCTTTCTTT.

The chain combines TRBV7-2 with TRBJ1-1, with 7 bases that match TRBD1. The V and J ends lost 3 bases and 7 bases, in that order; junction bases with no gene match: 8. Germline V CDR1 and CDR2: SGHTA, FQGNSA. The CDR3 has 14 residues. This chain's CDR3 is CASSFPTGFNEAFF. The CDR3 nucleotides are TGTGCCAGCAGCTTCCCGACAGGGTTTAATGAAGCTTTCTTT.

This clone was detected only a few times. The gene calls are TRBV2 and TRBJ2-7; D unclear. CDR1 SNHLY and CDR2 FYNNEI come from the germline V gene. CDR3 length: 11 residues. The V gene lost 8 bases and the J gene lost 1 base, with 6 bases spanning the gap. The DNA of the CDR3 is TGTGCCAGCGGACCGTCCTACGAGCAGTACTTC. The encoded protein is CASGPSYEQYF.

This chain uses TRBV19 with TRBJ1-4, with D perhaps matching TRBD1 (5 bases). CDR1 is LNHDA, CDR2 SQIVND, per germline (reference sequence). Trimming took off 4 bases at V and 7 bases at J, with 16 bases between the two ends. The CDR3 is 15 amino acids. This chain's CDR3 is CASSTIQGLGEKLFF. In nucleotides, the CDR3 is TGTGCCAGTAGTACTATCCAGGGTCTTGGTGAAAAACTGTTTTTT.

The rearrangement uses TRBV7-9 and TRBJ2-5, with 9 bases matching TRBD2. Looked up from germline, CDR1 is SEHNR and CDR2 is FQNEAQ (reference sequence). The V segment lost 4 bases and the J segment 4 bases; nucleotides outside the gene matches: 7. The CDR3 has 15 amino acids. The CDR3: CASSSSSAGGETQYF. DNA of the CDR3: TGTGCCAGCAGCTCATCGTCAGCGGGAGGAGAGACCCAGTACTTC.

The chain couples TRBV4-3 to TRBJ2-1; TRBD2 matches 9 bases. The ends lost 1 base at V and 9 bases at J; junction bases unmatched: 7. Per the germline V gene, CDR1 is LGHNA and CDR2 is YSLEER. The CDR3 is made up of 15 amino acids. CDR3 protein: CASSQVAGVGSEQFF. CDR3 in DNA: TGCGCCAGCAGCCAAGTAGCGGGAGTAGGGAGTGAGCAGTTCTTC.

The chain links TRBV29-1 to TRBJ1-2; D is unresolved. There are 11 residues in the CDR3. Per the germline V gene, CDR1 is SQVTM and CDR2 is ANQGSEA. V lost 2 bases and J lost 2, with 3 bases in between. CDR3: CSVEQNYGYTF. The CDR3 nucleotides are TGCAGCGTTGAACAGAACTATGGCTACACCTTC.

Of note for this clone: Other DNA sequences from this sample encode an identical CDR3 as well. V gene TRBV6-1 combines with J gene TRBJ2-3; D gene ambiguous. V was shortened by 3 bases and J by 6 bases, with 7 bases between the two germline ends. This CDR3 comprises 12 residues. CDR1 is MNHNS and CDR2 is SASEGT in the germline V gene. The CDR3 region has the DNA TGTGCCAGCAGTGAGATTCTTGATACGCAGTATTTT. It yields the protein CASSEILDTQYF.

In its sample, this clone was seen once. The genes are TRBV21-1 and TRBJ1-5. TRBV21-1 is given as a pseudogene. This CDR3 is 14 amino acids long. Here the CDR3 DNA reads TGTGCCGCGGAGGGGGGGAATAGCAATCAGCCCCAGCATTTT. Its translation is CAAEGGNSNQPQHF.

This clone was seen a handful of times. J is TRBJ2-7 and V is TRBV5-1, with 7 nucleotides matching TRBD1. CDR3 size: 16 residues. Germline V gene sequence: CDR1 SGHRS, CDR2 YFSETQ. Losses at the gene ends were 4 bases for V and 6 bases for J; bases not matched to a gene: 16. CDR3 DNA: TGCGCCAGCAGCACAGACAGGGATCCTATGCTTGCCGAGCAGTACTTC. It encodes CASSTDRDPMLAEQYF.

For the CDR3, the DNA is TGTGCCAGCCTGGGGGGGTACACTGAAGCTTTCTTT. Translation: CASLGGYTEAFF. This rearrangement joins TRBV2 to TRBJ1-1, with TRBD1 as a possible D gene (5 bases). CDR1 and CDR2 (germline): SNHLY, FYNNEI. V was shortened by 8 bases and J by 3 bases, with 10 bases between the two germline ends. This CDR3 is built from 12 residues.

The chain is built from TRBV11-2 and TRBJ1-2, with 8 nucleotides matching TRBD1. The junction had 9 bases not matched to a gene; V was cut back by 6 bases and J by 12 bases. Per the germline V gene, CDR1 is SGHAT and CDR2 is FQNNGV. CDR3 length: 12 residues. The CDR3 region has the DNA TGTGCCAGCAGTTTGGGACAGGAGGAAGACACCTTC. Its protein product is CASSLGQEEDTF.

The chain carries TRBV6-1 and TRBJ2-3, with TRBD2 matching 10 bases. The length of the CDR3 is 15 residues. Germline CDR1 and CDR2: MNHNS and SASEGT. The ends lost 6 bases at V and 4 bases at J; junction bases unmatched: 7. The CDR3 spells CASREELAGADTQYF. DNA for the CDR3: TGTGCCAGCAGGGAGGAGCTAGCGGGAGCAGATACGCAGTATTTT.

The chain has TRBV30 and TRBJ2-5; D is uncertain. The CDR3 has 14 amino acids. Trimming removed 0 bases from V and 2 bases from J, with 10 bases in between. Germline V gene lookup returns CDR1 GTSNPN and CDR2 SVGIG (reference sequence). CDR3 coding DNA: TGTGCCTGGAGTGTAAACAGTCTTCAAGAGACCCAGTACTTC. Its translation: CAWSVNSLQETQYF.

The genes are TRBV6-1 and TRBJ2-7, with D possibly TRBD2 on 6 matching bases. There are 14 residues in the CDR3. Trimming removed 5 bases at V and 5 bases at J, with 16 bases between. Germline assignment: CDR1 MNHNS and CDR2 SASEGT. CDR3 nucleotides: TGTGCCAGCAGTTTAAGGAGGGGTAAGGACGAGCAGTACTTC. Amino acids: CASSLRRGKDEQYF.

The gene calls are TRBV28 and TRBJ1-1; 9 nucleotides match TRBD1. The CDR3 has 15 residues. V was pared by 9 bases and J by 4 bases, with 12 bases of the junction left unmatched. CDR1 MDHEN and CDR2 SYDVKM come from the germline V gene. The CDR3 loop reads CARRPPKTGGTEAFF. The CDR3 coding sequence is TGTGCCAGAAGACCTCCGAAGACAGGGGGCACTGAAGCTTTCTTT.

The J gene is TRBJ2-5, the V gene TRBV29-1, with 8 bases lining up with TRBD1. The CDR3 consists of 15 residues. Germline V gives CDR1 SQVTM, CDR2 ANQGSEA. Trimming removed 6 bases from V and 4 bases from J; junction bases left unmatched: 13. As DNA, the CDR3 is TGCAGCGTAGTGTTCACAGGGGGTTCAGGAGAGACCCAGTACTTC. Protein: CSVVFTGGSGETQYF.

This sequence joins TRBV2 and TRBJ2-5; no definite D call. The CDR3 covers 14 residues. Looked up from germline, CDR1 is SNHLY and CDR2 is FYNNEI. V lost 3 bases, J lost 2 bases, and 10 bases lay in between. CDR3 sequence (DNA): TGTGCCAGCAGTGAGGACCTGTGGCAAGAGACCCAGTACTTC. It codes for CASSEDLWQETQYF.

The table lists this clone with a few counts. The genes are TRBV5-1 and TRBJ2-7; 14 bases match TRBD2. This CDR3 has 16 residues. Germline V gene data show CDR1 as SGHRS and CDR2 as YFSETQ. Trimming cost V 4 bases and J 2 bases; bases outside gene matches: 5. The chain's CDR3 is CASSPGLAGGTYEQYF. CDR3 sequence (DNA): TGCGCCAGCAGCCCTGGACTAGCGGGAGGTACCTACGAGCAGTACTTC.

The chain recombines TRBV13 with TRBJ1-1; the match to TRBD1 covers 8 bases. The V and J ends lost 5 bases and 4 bases, in that order; junction bases with no gene match: 9. The germline V gene has CDR1 PRHDT and CDR2 FYEKMQ (reference sequence). This CDR3 comprises 15 residues. CDR3 sequence: CASSAFTGGVTEAFF. The CDR3 DNA sequence: TGTGCCAGCAGCGCCTTCACAGGGGGTGTCACTGAAGCTTTCTTT. Together with reference TRBV13 and TRBJ1-1, the CDR3 gives the full variable domain: AAGVIQSPRHLIKEKRETATLKCYPIPRHDTVYWYQQGPGQDPQFLISFYEKMQSDKGSIPDRFSAQQFSDYHSELNMSSLELGDSALYFCASSAFTGGVTEAFFGQGTRLTVV.

A single count supports this clone. The rearrangement uses TRBV6-1 and TRBJ1-5; D is unclear. The germline V gene encodes CDR1 MNHNS and CDR2 SASEGT. V dropped 2 bases and J dropped 5 bases, with 10 bases sitting between them. The CDR3 runs to 14 residues. The CDR3 loop is CASSERGLDQPQHF. CDR3 bases: TGTGCCAGCAGTGAACGGGGTTTGGATCAGCCCCAGCATTTT.